The entry below describes one TCR beta chain. The data were taken from a study of blood T cell repertoires in COVID-19. Study overall: Collection of acute and convalescent COVID-19 samples took place in the United States, Italy and Spain. PBMCs, B-cell-depleted T cells, or T cells provided the cDNA or gDNA that made up the material.

One Seattle source followed patients from active infection through their disease course. The CDR3 runs to 14 residues. Germline CDR1 MDHEN, CDR2 SYDVKM. Losses at the gene ends were 6 bases for V and 1 base for J; bases not matched to a gene: 5. Original handling: Amplification of reference gene primers was used by the study to estimate nucleated cell counts. Profiling relied on immunoSEQ multiplex PCR, and the TCRdb table lists in-frame clones only, not all of them. D and trimming come from the DNA, and the V and J calls and clone size come from that table. The sample holds about 160,000 clones, approximately 79% seen once.

The TCR originated in a middle-aged woman with COVID-19, enrolled during active disease. The specimen sequenced was peripheral blood. The chain links TRBV28 to TRBJ2-5, with 7 bases aligning to TRBD1. The CDR3 sequence: CASRQQGRQETQYF. As DNA, the CDR3 is TGTGCCAGCAGGCAACAGGGGCGCCAAGAGACCCAGTACTTC.